This T cell receptor (beta chain) is from a study of neoadjuvant anti-PD-1 for oral cavity cancer. This clone was found a few times. The antigen is undetermined. Six replicates per PBMC sample, mostly from about 460 ng of genomic DNA. Data came from immunoSEQ multiplex PCR; TCRdb stores just in-frame clones and leaves some out. The sample yields around 81,000 clones, around 80% seen once. Study-wide points: Pretreatment Treg/Th17 ratio correlated inversely with post-treatment tumor clonality. Each response group had just a few patients in TCR analyses.

No culture or expansion preceded analysis of these blood cells. The ends were cut back, 0 bases at V and 6 bases at J, with 13 bases in the middle. This CDR3 contains 15 residues. Per germline, CDR1 SGHRS and CDR2 YFSETQ. The sequence derives from a person between 40 and 80 years old with oral cavity squamous cell carcinoma. The sample here was PBMCs, taken before nivolumab (anti-PD-1) treatment. The rearrangement joins TRBV5-1 to TRBJ1-5; D gene uncertain. This CDR3 is CASSLAGGLAQPQHF. The CDR3 bases are TGCGCCAGCAGCTTGGCCGGTGGACTAGCTCAGCCCCAGCATTTT.